At least ten counts were recorded for the clone carrying this TCR beta chain. The antigen is unknown. Regarding time point: newly diagnosed GD, antithyroid drugs for less than 3 months. With RNA extracted from PBMCs as input, the TCR library was made. The source of the patients was an endocrinology department in Xi'an, China. Construction of TCR beta libraries relied on iRepertoire HTBI primers and on Arm-PCR targeting CDR3 regions. TCRdb re-called the multiplex PCR reads through MiXCR, storing one row per CDR3 protein. Altogether 200,000 to 250,000 distinct CDR3 sequences are present, roughly 18% being singletons, with the ten largest covering approximately 20%. The sample is drawn from a study of regulatory T cells in long-lasting Graves disease. The wider study: For a period under 3 months, newly diagnosed Graves' patients had taken antithyroid drugs. Whole-study results and caveats: Only peripheral blood was studied, not thyroid tissue. Persistent disease exhibited a predilection for TRBV28, TRBJ1-2 and TRBJ2-5.

Germline values: CDR1 SGHNT, CDR2 YYREEE (reference sequence). After removal of 0 bases from V and 5 bases from J, the junction contained 2 bases not matched to a gene. The CDR3 covers 14 residues. V and J are TRBV5-4 and TRBJ1-1; 9 positions match TRBD1. The sample in question was peripheral blood mononuclear cells (PBMCs), obtained at new diagnosis, from a patient treated with antithyroid drugs. This TCR derives from a female donor with Graves disease. CDR3 region: CASSLGQGGTEAFF. CDR3 coding DNA: TGTGCCAGCAGCTTGGGACAGGGGGGAACTGAAGCTTTCTTT.